These 11 T cell receptor beta chains share one sample of origin, sequenced in a study of OX40 agonist ivuxolimab in advanced cancers. This table comes from immunoSEQ multiplex PCR, and its TCRdb copy is limited to in-frame clones, with some not included. Of 44,000 or so clones in the sample, 80% were seen once. This material consisted of CD4+ or CD8+ T cells sorted from blood, taken in a trial of the OX40 agonist ivuxolimab. These receptors all stem from an adult with an advanced solid tumor such as melanoma, head and neck, liver or kidney cancer.

The chain links TRBV19 to TRBJ1-1; D is ambiguous. The V gene's germline CDR1 is LNHDA and CDR2 SQIVND (reference sequence). V was pared by 1 base and J by 2 bases, with 17 bases between. CDR3 length: 17 amino acids. The CDR3 sequence: CASSIVVDRASNTEAFF. CDR3 bases: TGTGCCAGTAGTATAGTGGTGGACCGGGCCTCTAACACTGAAGCTTTCTTT. Supplemented by reference TRBV19 and TRBJ1-1, the full variable domain reads DGGITQSPKYLFRKEGQNVTLSCEQNLNHDAMYWYRQDPGQGLRLIYYSQIVNDFQKGDIAEGYSVSREKKESFPLTVTSAQKNPTAFYLCASSIVVDRASNTEAFFGQGTRLTVV.

The genes are TRBV9 and TRBJ1-3; D perhaps matches TRBD1 (5 bases). Trimming removed 3 bases from V and 0 bases from J, with 10 bases in between. Per germline, CDR1 SGDLS and CDR2 YYNGEE. The length of the CDR3 is 15 residues. CDR3 DNA sequence: TGTGCCAGCAGCGACTGGGACTACTCTGGAAACACCATATATTTT. Translating gives CASSDWDYSGNTIYF.

This clone has only one observation. This rearrangement joins TRBV6-5 to TRBJ2-1; D might be TRBD1 or TRBD2, each matching 5 bases. Germline V gene lookup returns CDR1 MNHEY and CDR2 SVGAGI. Trimming stripped 6 bases from V and 2 bases from J, with 11 bases between. CDR3 length: 14 amino acids. The DNA of the CDR3 is TGTGCCAGCAGAGGGACCGGGACCTACAATGAGCAGTTCTTC. It specifies CASRGTGTYNEQFF.

The chain carries TRBV18 and TRBJ1-1; D gene unclear. This CDR3 has 14 residues. CDR1 KGHSH and CDR2 LQKENI come from the germline V gene. Trimming left V 4 bases short and J 1 base short, with 10 bases between. The DNA for the CDR3 is TGTGCCAGCTCACAGGACGCGAAGAACACTGAAGCTTTCTTT. This encodes CASSQDAKNTEAFF.

In this sample, this clone turned up once. This chain links TRBV19 with TRBJ2-2; 10 bases agree with TRBD1. CDR1 and CDR2 (germline): LNHDA, SQIVND (reference sequence). J was trimmed by 2 bases and V by 4 bases; bases with no gene match: 7. This CDR3 contains 17 residues. In DNA, the CDR3 is TGTGCCAGTAGTACCCGGGACAGGGGCGCTAACACCGGGGAGCTGTTTTTT. Translated: CASSTRDRGANTGELFF.

The chain carries TRBV29-1 and TRBJ2-7, with 7 bases lining up with TRBD1. CDR3 length: 12 residues. Germline CDR1 reads SQVTM; CDR2 reads ANQGSEA. Trimming cost V 7 bases and J 1 base; bases outside gene matches: 4. For the CDR3, the DNA is TGCAGCGCCTCACAGGGGTCCTACGAGCAGTACTTC. The encoded protein is CSASQGSYEQYF.

The chain carries TRBV5-1 and TRBJ2-3; D is perhaps TRBD1 or TRBD2 (6 bases each). CDR1 and CDR2 (germline): SGHRS, YFSETQ. The CDR3 has 14 residues. The ends were cut back, 5 bases at V and 2 bases at J, with 12 bases in the middle. CDR3 in amino acids: CASRGGRNTDTQYF. The CDR3 bases are TGCGCCAGCAGAGGGGGGAGAAACACAGATACGCAGTATTTT.

The chain combines TRBV11-2 with TRBJ2-7, with D unclear. Trimming removed 1 base from V and 6 bases from J, with 22 bases in between. This CDR3 region has 17 residues. Germline V CDR1 and CDR2: SGHAT, FQNNGV. CDR3 sequence (DNA): TGTGCCAGCAGCTTAGTCGGTTTCGGGCAGGTTCACTCCGAGCAGTACTTC. Its protein is CASSLVGFGQVHSEQYF.

The gene calls are TRBV9 and TRBJ2-3; no firm D call. Germline CDR1 and CDR2: SGDLS and YYNGEE. V dropped 3 bases and J dropped 0 bases, with 8 bases sitting between them. This CDR3 is built from 14 residues. The CDR3 DNA sequence: TGTGCCAGCAGCGAGAGCGCCAGCACAGATACGCAGTATTTT. This codes for CASSESASTDTQYF.

This sequence joins TRBV20-1 and TRBJ2-1; D remains unclear. Trimming shortened V by 5 bases and J by 6 bases, and 5 bases separated the two germline ends. This CDR3 is 10 amino acids long. Germline loops: CDR1 DFQATT, CDR2 SNEGSKA (reference sequence). The CDR3 protein is CSALLNEQFF. The DNA for the CDR3 is TGCAGTGCTTTACTCAATGAGCAGTTCTTC.

The chain is built from TRBV5-4 and TRBJ2-7, with 9 bases matching TRBD2. CDR1 and CDR2 (germline): SGHNT, YYREEE (reference sequence). The CDR3 spans 15 residues. V lost 0 bases and J lost 3; bases outside the gene matches: 4. In nucleotides, the CDR3 is TGTGCCAGCAGCTTGGAGACTAGCGGAGACTACGAGCAGTACTTC. The encoded protein is CASSLETSGDYEQYF.